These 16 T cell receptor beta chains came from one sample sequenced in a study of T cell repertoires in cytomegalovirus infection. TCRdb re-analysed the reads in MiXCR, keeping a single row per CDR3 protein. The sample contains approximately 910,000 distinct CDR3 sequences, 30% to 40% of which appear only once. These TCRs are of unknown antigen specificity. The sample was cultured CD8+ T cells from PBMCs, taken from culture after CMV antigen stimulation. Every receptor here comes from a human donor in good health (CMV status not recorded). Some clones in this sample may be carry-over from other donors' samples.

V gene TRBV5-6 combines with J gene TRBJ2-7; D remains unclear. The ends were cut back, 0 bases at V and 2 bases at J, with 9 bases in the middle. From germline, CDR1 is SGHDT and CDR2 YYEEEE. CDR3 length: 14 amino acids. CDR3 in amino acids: CASSLVRETYEQYF. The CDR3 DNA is TGTGCCAGCAGCTTGGTTAGGGAAACCTACGAGCAGTACTTC. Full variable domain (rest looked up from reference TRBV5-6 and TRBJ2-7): DAGVTQSPTHLIKTRGQQVTLRCSPKSGHDTVSWYQQALGQGPQFIFQYYEEEERQRGNFPDRFSGHQFPNYSSELNVNALLLGDSALYLCASSLVRETYEQYFGPGTRLTVT.

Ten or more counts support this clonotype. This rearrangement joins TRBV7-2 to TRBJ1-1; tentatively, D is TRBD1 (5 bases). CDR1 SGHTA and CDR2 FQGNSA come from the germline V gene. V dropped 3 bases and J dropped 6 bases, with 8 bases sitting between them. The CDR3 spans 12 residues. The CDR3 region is CASSFRQSEAFF. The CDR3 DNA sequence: TGTGCCAGCAGCTTTAGACAGTCTGAAGCTTTCTTT.

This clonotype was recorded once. The CDR3 protein is CASRNGGESYEQYV. CDR3 coding DNA: TGTGCCAGCCGCAACGGGGGTGAATCCTACGAGCAGTACGTC. The V and J genes are TRBV27 and TRBJ2-7, with D possibly matching TRBD2 (6 bases). The germline CDR1 and CDR2 sequences are MNHEY and SMNVEV (reference sequence). Between the trimmed V and J ends, which lost 8 bases and 1 base, there was a span of 15 bases. The CDR3 covers 14 residues.

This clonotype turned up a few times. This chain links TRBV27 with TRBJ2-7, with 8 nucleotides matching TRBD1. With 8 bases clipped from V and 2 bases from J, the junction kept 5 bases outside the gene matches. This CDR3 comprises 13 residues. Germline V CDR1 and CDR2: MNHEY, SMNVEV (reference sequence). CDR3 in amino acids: CASSGGSPYEQYV. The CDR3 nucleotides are TGTGCCAGCTCAGGGGGCTCTCCCTACGAGCAGTACGTC.

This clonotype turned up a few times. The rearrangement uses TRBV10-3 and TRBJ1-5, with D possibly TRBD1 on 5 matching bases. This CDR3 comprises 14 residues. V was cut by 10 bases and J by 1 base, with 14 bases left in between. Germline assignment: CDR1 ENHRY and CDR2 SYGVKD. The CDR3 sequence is CANGRDGSNQPQHF. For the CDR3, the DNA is TGTGCCAACGGAAGGGACGGGAGCAATCAGCCCCAGCATTTT.

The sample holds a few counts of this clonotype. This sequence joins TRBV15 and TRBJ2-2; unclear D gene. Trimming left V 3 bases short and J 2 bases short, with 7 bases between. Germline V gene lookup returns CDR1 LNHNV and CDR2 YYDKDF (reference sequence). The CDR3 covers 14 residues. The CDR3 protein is CATSRGPNTGELFF. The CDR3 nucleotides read TGTGCCACCAGCAGGGGCCCAAACACCGGGGAGCTGTTTTTT.

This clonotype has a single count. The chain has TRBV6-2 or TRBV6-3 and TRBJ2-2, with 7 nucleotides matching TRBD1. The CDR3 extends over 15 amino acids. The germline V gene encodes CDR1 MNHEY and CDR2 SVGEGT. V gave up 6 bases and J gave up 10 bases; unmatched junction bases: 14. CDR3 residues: CASSETGPHRAELFF. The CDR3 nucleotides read TGTGCCAGCAGCGAGACAGGGCCCCACCGTGCGGAGCTGTTTTTT.

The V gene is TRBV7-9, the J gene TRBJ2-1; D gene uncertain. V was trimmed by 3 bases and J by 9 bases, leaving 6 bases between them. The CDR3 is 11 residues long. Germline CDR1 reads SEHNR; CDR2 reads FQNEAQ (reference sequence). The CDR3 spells CASSLNFEQFF. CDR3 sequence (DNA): TGTGCCAGCAGCTTGAACTTTGAGCAGTTCTTC.

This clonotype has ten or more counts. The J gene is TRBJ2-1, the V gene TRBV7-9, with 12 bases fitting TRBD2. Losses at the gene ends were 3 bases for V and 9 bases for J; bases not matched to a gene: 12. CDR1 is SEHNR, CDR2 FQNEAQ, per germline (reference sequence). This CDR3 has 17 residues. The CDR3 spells CASSLPLLAGGGIEQFF. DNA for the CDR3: TGTGCCAGCAGCTTGCCCCTACTAGCGGGGGGCGGGATTGAGCAGTTCTTC.

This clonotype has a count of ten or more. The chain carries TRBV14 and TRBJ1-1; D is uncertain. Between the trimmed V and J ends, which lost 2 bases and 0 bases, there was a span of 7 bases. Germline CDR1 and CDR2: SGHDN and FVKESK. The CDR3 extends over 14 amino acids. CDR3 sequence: CASSQRSMNTEAFF. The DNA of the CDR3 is TGTGCCAGCAGCCAAAGGTCCATGAACACTGAAGCTTTCTTT.

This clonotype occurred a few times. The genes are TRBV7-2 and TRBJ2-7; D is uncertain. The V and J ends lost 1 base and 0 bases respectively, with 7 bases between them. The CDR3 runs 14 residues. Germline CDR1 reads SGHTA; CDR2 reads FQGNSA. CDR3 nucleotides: TGTGCCAGCAGCTTAGTTACCAGCTCCTACGAGCAGTACGTC. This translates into CASSLVTSSYEQYV.

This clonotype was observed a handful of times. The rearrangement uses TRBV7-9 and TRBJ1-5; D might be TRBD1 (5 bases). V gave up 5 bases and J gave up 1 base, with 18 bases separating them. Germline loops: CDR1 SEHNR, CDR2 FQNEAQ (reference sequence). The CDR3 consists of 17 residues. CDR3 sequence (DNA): TGTGCCAGCAGCAAAGACGGCAGGGTGGGCAGCAATCAGCCCCAGCATTTT. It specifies CASSKDGRVGSNQPQHF. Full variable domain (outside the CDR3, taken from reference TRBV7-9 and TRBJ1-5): DTGVSQNPRHKITKRGQNVTFRCDPISEHNRLYWYRQTLGQGPEFLTYFQNEAQLEKSRLLSDRFSAERPKGSFSTLEIQRTEQGDSAMYLCASSKDGRVGSNQPQHFGDGTRLSIL.

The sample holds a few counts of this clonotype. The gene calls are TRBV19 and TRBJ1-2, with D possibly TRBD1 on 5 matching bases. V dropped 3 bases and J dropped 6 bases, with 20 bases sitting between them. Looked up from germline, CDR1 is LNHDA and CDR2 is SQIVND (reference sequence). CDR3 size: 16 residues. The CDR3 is CASSMGVTPAVDGYTF. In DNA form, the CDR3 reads TGTGCCAGTAGTATGGGGGTTACCCCAGCAGTGGATGGCTACACCTTC.

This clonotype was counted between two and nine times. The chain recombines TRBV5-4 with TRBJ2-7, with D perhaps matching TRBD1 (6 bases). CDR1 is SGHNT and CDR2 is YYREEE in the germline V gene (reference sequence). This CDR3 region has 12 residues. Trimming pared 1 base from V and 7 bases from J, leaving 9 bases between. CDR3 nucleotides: TGTGCCAGCAGCTTGCCAGGGGTAGAGCAGTACGTC. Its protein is CASSLPGVEQYV.

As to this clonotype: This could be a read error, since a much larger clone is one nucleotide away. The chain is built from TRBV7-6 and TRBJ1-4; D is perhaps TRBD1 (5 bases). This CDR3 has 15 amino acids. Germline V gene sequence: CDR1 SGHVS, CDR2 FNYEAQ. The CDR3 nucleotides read TGTGCCAGCAGCCGGAGGCAGGGTGTAGATGAAAAACTGTATTTT. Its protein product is CASSRRQGVDEKLYF.

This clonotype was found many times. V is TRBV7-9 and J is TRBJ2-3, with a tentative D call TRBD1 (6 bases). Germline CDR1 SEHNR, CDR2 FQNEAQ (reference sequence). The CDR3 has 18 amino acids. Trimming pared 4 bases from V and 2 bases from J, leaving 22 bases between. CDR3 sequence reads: CASSSHRDIISFTDTQYF. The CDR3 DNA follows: TGTGCCAGCAGCTCCCACCGGGACATCATCTCTTTCACAGATACGCAGTATTTT.